This entry features one TCR beta chain sequence. Its target is not known. CDR3 length equals 12 residues. Germline values: CDR1 SQVTM, CDR2 ANQGSEA. Trimming took off 3 bases at V and 1 base at J, with 6 bases between the two ends. The table came from immunoSEQ multiplex PCR; TCRdb's copy has only in-frame clones and leaves some out. Of approximately 2.5 million clones listed, approximately 94% are singletons. The sample belongs to a study of shared clonotypes between healthy human individuals. Study-wide findings and caveats: Clonotype sharing across several donors was observed for roughly 5% of naive CD4 clonotypes.

The chain couples TRBV29-1 to TRBJ1-1; no reliable D call. This receptor was identified in a man between 18 and 29 years old in good health. The sample was naive CD4+ T cells sorted from blood. As for subset: CD45RA+ positively selected. The chain's CDR3 is CSVDPGNTEAFF. The DNA of the CDR3 is TGCAGCGTTGATCCAGGGAACACTGAAGCTTTCTTT.